One and the same sample provided the 7 T cell receptor beta chains below, sequenced in a study of shared clonotypes between healthy human individuals. The method was immunoSEQ multiplex PCR; TCRdb's version includes in-frame clones alone and lacks a portion of them. This table holds approximately 1.5 million clones, around 98.5% found once. Sequenced input: naive CD4+ T cells sorted from blood. Indicated subset: CD45RA+ positively selected. The receptors derive from a man aged 25 to 40 in good health.

This clone was recorded only once. V usage is TRBV5-5 and J usage is TRBJ2-7; D is perhaps TRBD1 (5 bases). Germline CDR1 SGHKS, CDR2 YYEKEE (reference sequence). This CDR3 spans 14 amino acids. V lost 4 bases and J 3 bases, leaving 14 bases between the germline ends. The CDR3 loop is CASSTIPGNYEQYF. The CDR3 DNA reads TGTGCCAGCAGCACAATCCCAGGGAACTACGAGCAGTACTTC.

J is TRBJ1-2 and V is TRBV7-9; 10 bases are shared with TRBD1. Germline V gene lookup returns CDR1 SEHNR and CDR2 FQNEAQ (reference sequence). This CDR3 is built from 16 residues. The ends lost 6 bases at V and 2 bases at J; junction bases unmatched: 9. The CDR3 sequence is CASRQAEGQGNYGYTF. The DNA of the CDR3 is TGTGCCAGCAGACAAGCAGAGGGACAGGGGAACTATGGCTACACCTTC.

The V gene is TRBV27, the J gene TRBJ1-2; 9 bases are a match to TRBD1. The CDR3 runs to 14 residues. J gave up 8 bases and V 6 bases, and 10 bases lay outside the gene matches. Germline CDR1 and CDR2: MNHEY and SMNVEV (reference sequence). Here the CDR3 DNA reads TGTGCCAGCAGCCGAATCCGGGACAGGGAAGGCTACACCTTC. This sequence encodes CASSRIRDREGYTF.

The chain has TRBV4-1 and TRBJ1-3; D gene uncertain. This CDR3 contains 16 residues. Germline CDR1 is MGHRA and CDR2 is YSYEKL. The V end was cut by 1 base, the J end by 0 bases, with 10 bases between. This chain's CDR3 is CASSQGAGYSGNTIYF. DNA for the CDR3: TGCGCCAGCAGCCAAGGGGCGGGCTACTCTGGAAACACCATATATTTT.

The chain joins TRBV4-2 to TRBJ1-2; D unresolved. The CDR3 spans 15 residues. Germline values: CDR1 LGHNA, CDR2 YNFKEQ. The V end was cut by 0 bases, the J end by 3 bases, with 11 bases between. DNA of the CDR3: TGTGCCAGCAGCCAAGATCTCGGAAGCGACTATGGCTACACCTTC. This codes for CASSQDLGSDYGYTF.

The chain is built from TRBV13 and TRBJ1-5, with TRBD1 matching over 7 bases. The CDR3 contains 13 residues. Germline CDR1 reads PRHDT; CDR2 reads FYEKMQ (reference sequence). With V trimmed by 5 bases and J by 6 bases, 4 bases remained unmatched. CDR3 DNA sequence: TGTGCCAGCAGCGAGACAGGGACTCAGCCCCAGCATTTT. Translating gives CASSETGTQPQHF.

V usage is TRBV5-1 and J usage is TRBJ2-1; TRBD2 aligns across 8 bases. This CDR3 is 15 amino acids long. In germline, CDR1 is SGHRS, CDR2 YFSETQ. The junction had 8 bases not matched to a gene; V was cut back by 1 base and J by 8 bases. CDR3 residues: CASSLLVAGKDEQFF. The CDR3 DNA sequence: TGCGCCAGCAGCTTGTTGGTAGCGGGAAAGGATGAGCAGTTCTTC.